The clone carrying this T cell receptor (beta chain) was counted at least ten times. What it binds is not known. Researchers took RNA transcripts and amplified the TCR beta CDR3 regions from them. HTBI primers drove first-round RT-PCR of the TCR CDR3. MiXCR was run by TCRdb on the multiplex PCR reads, yielding one entry per CDR3 protein. The repertoire holds hundreds of thousands of distinct CDR3 sequences, with 25% as singletons. This specimen comes from a study of T cells in Graves' hyperthyroidism and ophthalmopathy. Points from the study as a whole: Most expanded thyroid clonotypes above 0.001 also appeared in blood.

The sample of blood was obtained at first hyperthyroidism diagnosis (before any ophthalmopathy symptoms). Trimming cost V 2 bases and J 7 bases, with 17 bases left between them. Germline V CDR1 and CDR2: SGHVS, FQNEAQ. This CDR3 is built from 15 residues. Sequences were obtained from blood. V is TRBV7-8 and J is TRBJ1-1; tentative D call: TRBD1 (5 bases). This clonotype was obtained from a man aged 35 to 55 with Graves' hyperthyroidism that later progressed to Graves' ophthalmopathy. CDR3 protein: CASSLQGLSPYEAFF. CDR3 bases: TGTGCCAGCAGCTTACAGGGACTTTCGCCGTATGAAGCTTTCTTT.